Listed here are 3 T cell receptor beta chains from one sample, sequenced in a study of vaccination effects on CD4 cells after COVID-19. Their recognized antigens are unknown. The culture ran for around 10 days before CD4+ T cells were isolated. Produced via immunoSEQ multiplex PCR; TCRdb's table is partial and in-frame only. Of approximately 30,000 clones listed, 65% are singletons. The input for sequencing was CD4+ T cells from PBMCs cultured without peptide, taken before COVID-19 vaccination. The receptor source for this set is a human donor who received a COVID-19 vaccine.

The CDR3 DNA sequence: TGTGCCAGCAGCCAAGAAGCCGGGGTTGGAAACACCATATATTTT. It codes for CASSQEAGVGNTIYF. V and J are TRBV14 and TRBJ1-3, with no clear D. Germline V lookup: CDR1 SGHDN, CDR2 FVKESK. The CDR3 runs 15 residues. The germline V and J ends were trimmed by 0 bases and 3 bases, with 9 bases remaining between them. Full variable domain (missing parts from reference TRBV14 and TRBJ1-3): EAGVTQFPSHSVIEKGQTVTLRCDPISGHDNLYWYRRVMGKEIKFLLHFVKESKQDESGMPNNRFLAERTGGTYSTLKVQPAELEDSGVYFCASSQEAGVGNTIYFGEGSWLTVV.

V and J are TRBV14 and TRBJ1-4; D unclear. The V gene lost 0 bases and the J gene lost 5 bases, with 16 bases spanning the gap. Looked up from germline, CDR1 is SGHDN and CDR2 is FVKESK. The CDR3 is 17 residues long. CDR3 nucleotide sequence: TGTGCCAGCAGCCAAGACTTCGTGACCAGATCCAATGAAAAACTGTTTTTT. Translated, it gives CASSQDFVTRSNEKLFF.

This chain links TRBV18 with TRBJ1-1, with D maybe TRBD1 (5 bases). The CDR3 has 14 residues. The ends were cut back, 5 bases at V and 0 bases at J, with 10 bases in the middle. Germline V gives CDR1 KGHSH, CDR2 LQKENI. CDR3: CASSFRALNTEAFF. As DNA, the CDR3 is TGTGCCAGCTCATTCAGGGCCCTGAACACTGAAGCTTTCTTT.